The rows below give T cell receptor beta chains drawn from one sample of a study of cytomegalovirus exposure and HLA in healthy donors. This table comes from immunoSEQ multiplex PCR, and its TCRdb copy is limited to in-frame clones, with some not included. There are 100,000 or so clones in the sample; around four fifths occur only once, and roughly 4.1% lies in the top ten. Sequences were obtained from PBMCs. These receptors came from a man between 40 and 49 years old in good health and CMV-seronegative. The CDR3 runs from the conserved cysteine through the conserved F or W. A D gene is named only where the DNA matches it firmly. Rows may omit the clone size; those that give it use once, few, many or a size class.

j_call: TRBJ1-1; d_call: TRBD1; clone_size: .; v_call: TRBV7-2; cdr3_nt: TGTGCCAGCAGCCCTACAGGGGGCGCGATGTCTACTGAAGCTTTCTTT; cdr3_aa: CASSPTGGAMSTEAFF
j_call: TRBJ2-6; d_call: .; clone_size: .; v_call: TRBV9; cdr3_nt: TGTGCCAGCAGCGGGGCAAACAGGGTTTCTGGGGCCAACGTCCTGACTTTC; cdr3_aa: CASSGANRVSGANVLTF
j_call: TRBJ1-1; d_call: .; clone_size: once; v_call: TRBV6-6; cdr3_nt: TGTGCCAGCAGGAGTCAGGGTCAAGGTGAAGCTTTCTTT; cdr3_aa: CASRSQGQGEAFF
j_call: TRBJ1-2; d_call: TRBD1; clone_size: once; v_call: TRBV5-1; cdr3_nt: TGCGCCAGCAGCGGACAGGGGTTCGGTTTGGACGGCTACACCTTC; cdr3_aa: CASSGQGFGLDGYTF
j_call: TRBJ1-1; d_call: TRBD1; clone_size: .; v_call: TRBV7-9; cdr3_nt: TGTGCCAGCAGCCGAACAGGGGGTACTGAAGCTTTCTTT; cdr3_aa: CASSRTGGTEAFF
j_call: TRBJ2-7; d_call: TRBD2; clone_size: .; v_call: TRBV5-1; cdr3_nt: TGCGCCAGCAGCTTGAGTGGTAGCGGGGTCAACGAGCAGTACTTC; cdr3_aa: CASSLSGSGVNEQYF
j_call: TRBJ1-5; d_call: .; clone_size: .; v_call: TRBV13; cdr3_nt: TGTGCCAGCAGCTCGTCCGGGGGAAGCAATCAGCCCCAGCATTTT; cdr3_aa: CASSSSGGSNQPQHF
j_call: TRBJ1-2; d_call: .; clone_size: once; v_call: TRBV27; cdr3_nt: TGTGCCAGCAGTTCCAACGGCTATGGCTACACCTTC; cdr3_aa: CASSSNGYGYTF
j_call: TRBJ1-1; d_call: TRBD1; clone_size: .; v_call: TRBV2; cdr3_nt: TGTGCCAGCAGTCTAGGGACAGGGGGCGGTGGGACTGAAGCTTTCTTT; cdr3_aa: CASSLGTGGGGTEAFF
j_call: TRBJ2-1; d_call: TRBD2; clone_size: once; v_call: TRBV5-4; cdr3_nt: TGTGCCAGCAGCTCACTAGCGGGGGGGCGGATTGAGCAGTTCTTC; cdr3_aa: CASSSLAGGRIEQFF
j_call: TRBJ1-2; d_call: .; clone_size: few; v_call: TRBV18; cdr3_nt: TGTGCCAGCTCACCGGCAGGGGCTACCTTCTCGGGCTACACCTTC; cdr3_aa: CASSPAGATFSGYTF
j_call: TRBJ1-2; d_call: .; clone_size: .; v_call: TRBV5-1; cdr3_nt: TGCGCCAGCAGCCCCGAGCCAGGGGTTGGTGGCTACACCTTC; cdr3_aa: CASSPEPGVGGYTF
j_call: TRBJ1-5; d_call: .; clone_size: .; v_call: TRBV27; cdr3_nt: TGTGCCAGCAGTTTATCGAGGGTGGTCGACAATCAGCCCCAGCATTTT; cdr3_aa: CASSLSRVVDNQPQHF
j_call: TRBJ1-5; d_call: TRBD1; clone_size: .; v_call: TRBV6-5; cdr3_nt: TGTGCCAGCAGCTCCAGGGACAGGCCCCTCCAGCCCCAGCATTTT; cdr3_aa: CASSSRDRPLQPQHF
j_call: TRBJ2-2; d_call: .; clone_size: .; v_call: TRBV9; cdr3_nt: TGTGCCAGCAGCGTCCAGGGTATTTCCGGGGAGCTGTTTTTT; cdr3_aa: CASSVQGISGELFF
j_call: TRBJ1-2; d_call: TRBD1; clone_size: .; v_call: TRBV5-4; cdr3_nt: TGTGCCAGCAGCTTGGAGGGGGCTCTTGGCTACACCTTC; cdr3_aa: CASSLEGALGYTF
j_call: TRBJ2-1; d_call: .; clone_size: .; v_call: TRBV20-1; cdr3_nt: TGCAGCGCCTTGGCGCGAGGTGAGCAGTTCTTC; cdr3_aa: CSALARGEQFF
j_call: TRBJ1-4; d_call: .; clone_size: .; v_call: TRBV30; cdr3_nt: TGTGCCTGGGGGCGGGTGATCGGGGAACTGTTTTTT; cdr3_aa: CAWGRVIGELFF
j_call: TRBJ1-1; d_call: TRBD1; clone_size: .; v_call: TRBV7-7; cdr3_nt: TGTGCTAGCAGCCGGGACAGGAACACTGAAGCTTTCTTT; cdr3_aa: CASSRDRNTEAFF
j_call: TRBJ1-6; d_call: .; clone_size: .; v_call: TRBV7-9; cdr3_nt: TGTGCCAGCACCCTAGTCGGCGGGGCTAATTCACCCCTCCACTTT; cdr3_aa: CASTLVGGANSPLHF
j_call: TRBJ2-7; d_call: TRBD1; clone_size: once; v_call: TRBV7-9; cdr3_nt: TGTGCCAGCAGCCCGACAGGGAACGAGCAGTACTTC; cdr3_aa: CASSPTGNEQYF
j_call: TRBJ1-2; d_call: .; clone_size: .; v_call: TRBV7-9; cdr3_nt: TGTGCCATACGCGGGGCGGACAATGGCTACACCTTC; cdr3_aa: CAIRGADNGYTF
j_call: TRBJ1-1; d_call: TRBD1; clone_size: few; v_call: TRBV14; cdr3_nt: TGTGCCACGTCCGTGCAGGGGGCTTTGAACACTGAAGCTTTCTTT; cdr3_aa: CATSVQGALNTEAFF
j_call: TRBJ1-6; d_call: TRBD1; clone_size: .; v_call: TRBV5-4; cdr3_nt: TGTGCCAGCAGCTTCCGGACAGGAAATAATTCACCCCTCCACTTT; cdr3_aa: CASSFRTGNNSPLHF
j_call: TRBJ2-1; d_call: .; clone_size: few; v_call: TRBV18; cdr3_nt: TGTGCCAGCTCACCGCCCCCACAGGGACCCAGCGAGCAGTTCTTC; cdr3_aa: CASSPPPQGPSEQFF
j_call: TRBJ1-1; d_call: TRBD1; clone_size: .; v_call: TRBV28; cdr3_nt: TGTGCCAGCAGTTCCGGCGCAGGGGGTTTGAACACTGAAGCTTTCTTT; cdr3_aa: CASSSGAGGLNTEAFF
j_call: TRBJ2-7; d_call: TRBD1; clone_size: few; v_call: TRBV6-6; cdr3_nt: TGTGCCAGCAGTTACCCCAGGGACAGATCCTACGAGCAGTACTTC; cdr3_aa: CASSYPRDRSYEQYF
j_call: TRBJ2-3; d_call: TRBD2; clone_size: .; v_call: TRBV29-1; cdr3_nt: TGCAGCGTTGAAAACAGTCTAGCGGGGGACACAGATACGCAGTATTTT; cdr3_aa: CSVENSLAGDTDTQYF
j_call: TRBJ2-1; d_call: TRBD2; clone_size: .; v_call: TRBV11-3; cdr3_nt: TGTGCCAGCAGCCTAGCGGGGGGCAGAGAGCAGTTCTTC; cdr3_aa: CASSLAGGREQFF
j_call: TRBJ2-1; d_call: .; clone_size: .; v_call: TRBV29-1; cdr3_nt: TGCAGCGTTGGGCAGGGAAGCTCCTACAATGAGCAGTTCTTC; cdr3_aa: CSVGQGSSYNEQFF
j_call: TRBJ2-1; d_call: TRBD1; clone_size: .; v_call: TRBV29-1; cdr3_nt: TGCAGCGCAACAGGGGGATCCAACAATGAGCAGTTCTTC; cdr3_aa: CSATGGSNNEQFF
j_call: TRBJ1-5; d_call: TRBD1; clone_size: .; v_call: TRBV19; cdr3_nt: TGTGCCAGTAGATCCGGGACAGGAGGCAATCAGCCCCAGCATTTT; cdr3_aa: CASRSGTGGNQPQHF
j_call: TRBJ2-2; d_call: .; clone_size: once; v_call: TRBV11-2; cdr3_nt: TGTGCCAGCAGCGAATTAGAGGGGGCCGGGGAGCTGTTTTTT; cdr3_aa: CASSELEGAGELFF
j_call: TRBJ1-5; d_call: .; clone_size: .; v_call: TRBV5-5; cdr3_nt: TGTGCCAGCAGCTATTGGGGCCAGCCCCAGCATTTT; cdr3_aa: CASSYWGQPQHF
j_call: TRBJ2-1; d_call: TRBD1; clone_size: .; v_call: TRBV11-2; cdr3_nt: TGTGCCAGCAGCTTACCCCGGGACAGTAATGAGCAGTTCTTC; cdr3_aa: CASSLPRDSNEQFF
j_call: TRBJ1-6; d_call: TRBD1; clone_size: .; v_call: TRBV19; cdr3_nt: TGTGCCAGTAGTCGACAGGGTGTAGATTCCCCCCTCCACTTT; cdr3_aa: CASSRQGVDSPLHF
j_call: TRBJ1-3; d_call: .; clone_size: .; v_call: TRBV5-6; cdr3_nt: TGTGCCAGCAGCTTGCAGGGGCTTGGAGGAAACACCATATATTTT; cdr3_aa: CASSLQGLGGNTIYF
j_call: TRBJ2-3; d_call: TRBD1; clone_size: .; v_call: TRBV5-1; cdr3_nt: TGCGCCAGCAGCTTGGCCGGGACAGGGGCAGATACGCAGTATTTT; cdr3_aa: CASSLAGTGADTQYF
j_call: TRBJ1-1; d_call: TRBD1; clone_size: .; v_call: TRBV7-9; cdr3_nt: TGTTCCAGCAGCTCCCGGGGACAGGGGTCCGGTGAAGCTTTCTTT; cdr3_aa: CSSSSRGQGSGEAFF
j_call: TRBJ2-2; d_call: TRBD1; clone_size: .; v_call: TRBV9; cdr3_nt: TGTGCCAGCAGCAACCGGGACAGCACCGGGGAGCTGTTTTTT; cdr3_aa: CASSNRDSTGELFF
j_call: TRBJ2-5; d_call: .; clone_size: .; v_call: TRBV29-1; cdr3_nt: TGCAGCGTTGAGGGGGGACGTAAGGAGACCCAGTACTTC; cdr3_aa: CSVEGGRKETQYF
j_call: TRBJ1-1; d_call: .; clone_size: .; v_call: TRBV5-4; cdr3_nt: TGTGCCAGCAGCATGGGACAACGGAACACTGAAGCTTTCTTT; cdr3_aa: CASSMGQRNTEAFF
j_call: TRBJ2-7; d_call: .; clone_size: .; v_call: TRBV7-9; cdr3_nt: TGTGCCAGCAGCCCCCCCGGCGGGGTCACCTACGAGCAGTACTTC; cdr3_aa: CASSPPGGVTYEQYF
j_call: TRBJ2-2; d_call: TRBD2; clone_size: .; v_call: TRBV5-6; cdr3_nt: TGTGCCAGCAGTCGACCGGCGGGGGAACGGACCGGGGAGCTGTTTTTT; cdr3_aa: CASSRPAGERTGELFF
j_call: TRBJ2-1; d_call: .; clone_size: .; v_call: TRBV19; cdr3_nt: TGTGCCAGTAGTACCTCCCCTTACAATGAGCAGTTCTTC; cdr3_aa: CASSTSPYNEQFF
j_call: TRBJ1-6; d_call: .; clone_size: .; v_call: TRBV6-5; cdr3_nt: TGTGCCAGCCGTAACGGGGGTTATAATTCACCCCTCCACTTT; cdr3_aa: CASRNGGYNSPLHF
j_call: TRBJ1-5; d_call: .; clone_size: few; v_call: TRBV27; cdr3_nt: TGTGCCAGCAGTCCAAGGCGACGGGGAAGCAATCAGCCCCAGCATTTT; cdr3_aa: CASSPRRRGSNQPQHF
j_call: TRBJ1-4; d_call: TRBD1; clone_size: .; v_call: TRBV6-5; cdr3_nt: TGTGCCAGCAGCCGAACGGGACAGGGAGAAAAACTGTTTTTT; cdr3_aa: CASSRTGQGEKLFF
j_call: TRBJ1-5; d_call: .; clone_size: .; v_call: TRBV27; cdr3_nt: TGTGCCAGCAGTACCGGGTCGGGGGGCAATCAGCCCCAGCATTTT; cdr3_aa: CASSTGSGGNQPQHF
j_call: TRBJ2-5; d_call: .; clone_size: .; v_call: TRBV2; cdr3_nt: TGTGCCAGCAGTGACAGGGCGGAGACCCAGTACTTC; cdr3_aa: CASSDRAETQYF
j_call: TRBJ2-2; d_call: .; clone_size: few; v_call: TRBV5-6; cdr3_nt: TGTGCCAGCAGCTTGGGGCAGAACACCGGGGAGCTGTTTTTT; cdr3_aa: CASSLGQNTGELFF
j_call: TRBJ2-5; d_call: TRBD2; clone_size: few; v_call: TRBV9; cdr3_nt: TGTGCCAGCAGCGTTGGGACTAGCGTTACAGAGGCGACCCAGTACTTC; cdr3_aa: CASSVGTSVTEATQYF
j_call: TRBJ1-4; d_call: .; clone_size: once; v_call: TRBV4-2; cdr3_nt: TGTGCCAGCAGCCGGGGGGGGGCGGGTGAAAAACTGTTTTTT; cdr3_aa: CASSRGGAGEKLFF
j_call: TRBJ1-1; d_call: .; clone_size: .; v_call: TRBV11-2; cdr3_nt: TGTGCCAGCAGCTTAGATCGGGGGTCCACTGAAGCTTTCTTT; cdr3_aa: CASSLDRGSTEAFF
j_call: TRBJ1-5; d_call: TRBD1; clone_size: .; v_call: TRBV2; cdr3_nt: TGTGCCAGCAGTCAGGACAGGACCGATCAGCCCCAGCATTTT; cdr3_aa: CASSQDRTDQPQHF
j_call: TRBJ2-7; d_call: .; clone_size: .; v_call: TRBV7-9; cdr3_nt: TGTTCCAGCACCCCTGGGGTAGTCGGGAACGAGCAGTACTTC; cdr3_aa: CSSTPGVVGNEQYF
j_call: TRBJ2-1; d_call: .; clone_size: .; v_call: TRBV5-4; cdr3_nt: TGTGCCAGCAGCTTGGGGCAGGGCAGCTACAATGAGCAGTTCTTC; cdr3_aa: CASSLGQGSYNEQFF
j_call: TRBJ2-7; d_call: .; clone_size: .; v_call: TRBV11-3; cdr3_nt: TGTGCCAGCAGCTCGAGGTGGGGGGGGGCCGAGCAGTACTTC; cdr3_aa: CASSSRWGGAEQYF
j_call: TRBJ2-1; d_call: TRBD2; clone_size: .; v_call: TRBV18; cdr3_nt: TGTGCCAGCTCACCAGTAGCGGGGGGAAACTACAATGAGCAGTTCTTC; cdr3_aa: CASSPVAGGNYNEQFF
j_call: TRBJ1-5; d_call: .; clone_size: .; v_call: TRBV6-5; cdr3_nt: TGTGCCAGCAGTCGCGGACAGAGCAATCAGCCCCAGCATTTT; cdr3_aa: CASSRGQSNQPQHF